This T cell receptor beta chain is drawn from a study of vaccination and CD4 T cells after COVID-19 (dated by TCRdb to between 2021 and 2022). Describing the broader study: Convalescent patients had a positive SARS-CoV-2 result on nasal swab PCR, and of these patients, some ten had mild disease and one had severe disease. Post-COVID blood samples were collected from convalescent patients a median of roughly 100 days after diagnosis, with a range of about 30 to 180 days. Post-vaccine blood samples were obtained a median of around 74 days after the second vaccine dose, with a range of roughly 13 to 250 days. Control cultures used a CEFX viral epitope pool as positive control, an HIV-1 Nef peptide pool as negative control, or no peptide. Participants received two doses of either the Pfizer-BioNTech BNT162b2 vaccine (n=8) or the Moderna mRNA-1273 vaccine (n=2). The convalescent cohort comprised six males and four females, including two Hispanic individuals, seven Caucasians, two Asians and one multiracial person. In approximately ten COVID-19 convalescent patients and several infection-naive healthy vaccine recipients, the spike-specific CD4+ TCR repertoire before mRNA vaccination was compared with the repertoire after mRNA vaccination. The cultures were stimulated with overlapping spike peptide pools from SARS-CoV-2 and from the common cold coronaviruses HCoV-NL63, HCoV-OC43 and HCoV-229E. The research as a whole found: In convalescent patients, nearly all vaccine-specific clones (304 of 307) were found to be mono-reactive for SARS-CoV-2 spike rather than cross-reactive with common cold coronaviruses. Among the post-vaccine SARS-CoV-2-reactive clones in convalescent patients, a median approximately 86% showed up only after vaccination, which suggests vaccine-specific priming. The median count of SARS-CoV-2-reactive clonotypes went up from 21 after infection to 35 to 40 after vaccination, although the change was not significant. The number of convalescent patients in the study was relatively small, and the study did not examine early timepoints following natural infection.

The library was prepared using PCR. At the Johns Hopkins FTIC core, DNA from the cultured CD4+ T cells underwent TCR sequencing with the Oncomine TCR Beta short-read assay. Genomic DNA was extracted from the cultured CD4+ T cells with the QIAamp micro DNA kit. Oncomine TCR Beta libraries from cultured CD4+ T cells were pooled using unique dual indexes and sequenced on an Illumina iSeq 100. The paper's processing steps were these. Non-productive sequences were removed, and CDR3s that did not start with C, did not end with F or W, or were shorter than 7 amino acids were discarded. Antigen-specific clonotypes were identified with the MANAFEST web application by comparing peptide-stimulated wells with reference and other culture wells. To be called positive, a clone needed an FDR below 0.05, an odds ratio above 5, and a productive frequency above 0.1% in at least two of three replicate wells. A clonotype counted as cross-reactive if it showed significant expansion both in the SARS-CoV-2 spike wells and in at least one common cold coronavirus spike condition. Levenshtein distances (stringdist) and unrooted phylogenetic trees (ape) in R version 3.6.1 were used to assess CDR3 homology. TCRdb redid the processing of the public reads, applying fastp at Q25 and MiXCR, and retained in-frame beta chains. CDR3 protein duplicates are merged, each entry listing the most common genes and DNA. The V and J calls were determined by TCRdb, not by the authors. Counted in this sample were more than 6,000 distinct CDR3 sequences; approximately 70% of them appeared once. The ten largest clones capture roughly a fifth of the sample.

From the germline V gene, CDR1 is SGHAT and CDR2 is FQNNGV. The CDR3 runs 17 amino acids, cysteine and phenylalanine included. Just the 51-base CDR3 DNA is kept, in frame starting at base 1. V loses 5 bases, J loses 2 bases, and the germline ends lie 21 bases apart. The treatment or condition label for this specimen denotes: roughly nine-day PBMC culture with coronavirus spike peptide pools or control peptides (ViraFEST assay). The ViraFEST assay was used in the study, in which antigen-specific T cells were expanded with peptide pools and expanded clonotypes were subsequently identified by TCR sequencing. The positive SARS-CoV-2 PCR tests of the convalescent patients were dated from March to December 2020, before the Alpha, Beta and Delta variants emerged in the United States. Each well held around 2.1 million PBMCs cultured with approximately 10 ug/ml peptide pools in IMDM containing approximately 5% human AB serum and 9 to 10 IU/ml IL-2. On days 3 and 7, half of the culture medium was replaced with fresh IL-2-containing medium. After 10 days of culture, CD4+ T cells were isolated by negative selection with the EasySep CD4+ T cell isolation kit. PBMCs were separated from whole blood using Ficoll-Paque Plus gradient centrifugation and then either used fresh or cryopreserved at -140C. Each culture condition was generally run in triplicate wells.

Turning to this clonotype: The antigen it binds to is not known. Base-call qualities are not available, and no considerably larger clone is one nucleotide away.

The chain couples TRBV11-2 to TRBJ1-2; the D region possibly corresponds to TRBD1 (5 bases align). This receptor was obtained from a human donor with COVID-19. The material sequenced was cultured CD4+ T cells from blood, taken after SARS-CoV-2 vaccination. The CDR3 has the sequence CASSPPGRAQANYGYTF. The DNA sequence reads TGTGCCAGCAGCCCCCCGGGCCGGGCACAGGCGAACTATGGCTACACCTTC. With the portions outside the CDR3 filled from the reference TRBV11-2 and TRBJ1-2 genes, the complete variable region becomes EAGVAQSPRYKIIEKRQSVAFWCNPISGHATLYWYQQILGQGPKLLIQFQNNGVVDDSQLPKDRFSAERLKGVDSTLKIQPAKLEDSAVYLCASSPPGRAQANYGYTFGSGTRLTVV.